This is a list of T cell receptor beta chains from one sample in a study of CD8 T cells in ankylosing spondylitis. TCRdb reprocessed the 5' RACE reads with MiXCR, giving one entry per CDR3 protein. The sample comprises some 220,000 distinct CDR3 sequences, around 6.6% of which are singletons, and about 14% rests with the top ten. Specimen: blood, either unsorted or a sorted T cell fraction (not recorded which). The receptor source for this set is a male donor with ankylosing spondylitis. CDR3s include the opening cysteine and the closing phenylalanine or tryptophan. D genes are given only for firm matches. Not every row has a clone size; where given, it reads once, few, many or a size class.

CDR3aa: CASSPPGRPEAFF
CDR3nt: TGCGCCAGCAGCCCGCCGGGACGCCCCGAAGCTTTCTTT
abundance: many
d_gene: NA
v_gene: TRBV5-1
j_gene: TRBJ1-1

CDR3aa: CASSLAWVSQETQYF
CDR3nt: TGTGCCAGCAGCCTAGCCTGGGTTTCTCAAGAGACCCAGTACTTC
abundance: many
d_gene: NA
v_gene: TRBV14
j_gene: TRBJ2-5

CDR3aa: CASSQPGLTYNEQFF
CDR3nt: TGTGCCAGCAGCCAACCGGGACTAACCTACAATGAGCAGTTCTTC
abundance: many
d_gene: TRBD2
v_gene: TRBV3-1
j_gene: TRBJ2-1

CDR3aa: CSVEDGGAAEAFF
CDR3nt: TGCAGCGTTGAAGACGGGGGGGCCGCTGAAGCTTTCTTT
abundance: many
d_gene: NA
v_gene: TRBV29-1
j_gene: TRBJ1-1

CDR3aa: CATSARERYNEQFF
CDR3nt: TGTGCCACCAGTGCCCGGGAGCGCTACAATGAGCAGTTCTTC
abundance: many
d_gene: NA
v_gene: TRBV24-1
j_gene: TRBJ2-1

CDR3aa: CASSRALGQVEKLFF
CDR3nt: TGTGCCAGCAGCCGCGCCTTGGGGCAAGTGGAAAAACTGTTTTTT
abundance: few
d_gene: NA
v_gene: TRBV7-9
j_gene: TRBJ1-4

CDR3aa: CASSLAGQGSLGGYTF
CDR3nt: TGTGCCAGCAGCTTAGCGGGACAGGGATCTCTAGGAGGCTACACCTTC
abundance: many
d_gene: TRBD1
v_gene: TRBV7-2
j_gene: TRBJ1-2

CDR3aa: CAWSQGEQYF
CDR3nt: TGTGCCTGGAGCCAAGGCGAGCAGTACTTC
abundance: many
d_gene: NA
v_gene: TRBV30
j_gene: TRBJ2-7

CDR3aa: CASSVIAQGAPNEQFF
CDR3nt: TGTGCCAGCAGCGTAATCGCCCAGGGGGCGCCCAATGAGCAGTTCTTC
abundance: NA
d_gene: TRBD1
v_gene: TRBV9
j_gene: TRBJ2-1

CDR3aa: CASSLALGTGVPQETQYF
CDR3nt: TGTGCCAGCAGCTTAGCGTTAGGGACAGGGGTCCCCCAAGAGACCCAGTACTTC
abundance: NA
d_gene: TRBD1
v_gene: TRBV7-8
j_gene: TRBJ2-5

CDR3aa: CAISEGGSQHF
CDR3nt: TGTGCCATCAGTGAGGGGGGGTCCCAGCATTTT
abundance: many
d_gene: NA
v_gene: TRBV10-3
j_gene: TRBJ1-5

CDR3aa: CASSFSKGVRDYEQYF
CDR3nt: TGTGCCAGCAGTTTTAGTAAGGGGGTCAGGGACTACGAGCAGTACTTC
abundance: NA
d_gene: NA
v_gene: TRBV27
j_gene: TRBJ2-7

CDR3aa: CASSLDRLTRGAWDTQYF
CDR3nt: TGTGCCAGCAGCTTAGATCGTCTAACCAGGGGCGCATGGGATACGCAGTATTTT
abundance: few
d_gene: NA
v_gene: TRBV11-2
j_gene: TRBJ2-3

CDR3aa: CASSYSWTGGNEQYF
CDR3nt: TGTGCCAGCAGCTATTCTTGGACAGGGGGAAACGAGCAGTACTTC
abundance: many
d_gene: TRBD1
v_gene: TRBV7-2
j_gene: TRBJ2-7

CDR3aa: CASSEWRANYGYTF
CDR3nt: TGTGCCAGCAGTGAGTGGAGAGCTAACTATGGCTACACCTTC
abundance: many
d_gene: NA
v_gene: TRBV2
j_gene: TRBJ1-2

CDR3aa: CASGRQAGETQYF
CDR3nt: TGTGCTAGTGGCCGTCAGGCCGGGGAGACCCAGTACTTC
abundance: few
d_gene: NA
v_gene: TRBV12-5
j_gene: TRBJ2-5

CDR3aa: CSASLPGQISGDMFF
CDR3nt: TGCAGTGCTAGTCTCCCGGGACAGATAAGTGGAGATATGTTTTTT
abundance: few
d_gene: TRBD1
v_gene: TRBV20-1
j_gene: TRBJ1-4

CDR3aa: CASSEPREGNQPQHF
CDR3nt: TGTGCCAGCAGTGAACCCAGGGAGGGCAATCAGCCCCAGCATTTT
abundance: NA
d_gene: NA
v_gene: TRBV6-4
j_gene: TRBJ1-5

CDR3aa: CASSERLSSYNEQFF
CDR3nt: TGTGCCAGCAGTGAAAGGCTAAGCTCCTACAATGAGCAGTTCTTC
abundance: many
d_gene: NA
v_gene: TRBV25-1
j_gene: TRBJ2-1

CDR3aa: CASSPPTGLAGSTDTQYF
CDR3nt: TGTGCCAGCAGCCCACCCACCGGCCTAGCGGGGAGCACAGATACGCAGTATTTT
abundance: many
d_gene: NA
v_gene: TRBV21-1
j_gene: TRBJ2-3

CDR3aa: CASLAGASYEQYF
CDR3nt: TGTGCCAGCCTCGCCGGGGCCTCCTACGAGCAGTACTTC
abundance: many
d_gene: NA
v_gene: TRBV28
j_gene: TRBJ2-7

CDR3aa: CASSGGQGRTEAFF
CDR3nt: TGTGCCAGCAGCGGTGGACAGGGACGGACTGAAGCTTTCTTT
abundance: few
d_gene: TRBD1
v_gene: TRBV27
j_gene: TRBJ1-1

CDR3aa: CASRQGKEQYF
CDR3nt: TGCGCCAGCAGACAGGGGAAAGAGCAGTACTTC
abundance: many
d_gene: TRBD1
v_gene: TRBV5-1
j_gene: TRBJ2-7

CDR3aa: CASSPIRMNEKLFF
CDR3nt: TGTGCCAGCAGTCCCATAAGAATGAATGAAAAACTTTTTTTT
abundance: many
d_gene: NA
v_gene: TRBV28
j_gene: TRBJ1-4

CDR3aa: CASSLVRALREDEQFF
CDR3nt: TGTGCCAGCAGCTTAGTTCGAGCCTTGAGGGAAGATGAGCAGTTCTTC
abundance: many
d_gene: NA
v_gene: TRBV7-2
j_gene: TRBJ2-1

CDR3aa: CCARDKMARGFKETQYF
CDR3nt: TGCTGTGCTAGAGATAAAATGGCCAGGGGATTTAAAGAGACCCAGTACTTC
abundance: few
d_gene: NA
v_gene: TRBV20-1
j_gene: TRBJ2-5

CDR3aa: CASTTVNEQFF
CDR3nt: TGTGCCAGCACCACCGTCAATGAGCAGTTCTTC
abundance: many
d_gene: NA
v_gene: TRBV6-2/TRBV6-3
j_gene: TRBJ2-1

CDR3aa: CATSDFTRAATDTQYF
CDR3nt: TGTGCCACCAGTGATTTTACGCGAGCGGCCACAGATACGCAGTATTTT
abundance: few
d_gene: NA
v_gene: TRBV24-1
j_gene: TRBJ2-3

CDR3aa: CATMGGAYNEQFF
CDR3nt: TGTGCCACCATGGGGGGGGCCTACAATGAGCAGTTCTTC
abundance: many
d_gene: TRBD2
v_gene: TRBV24-1
j_gene: TRBJ2-1

CDR3aa: CASSSRLDPAGELFF
CDR3nt: TGTGCCAGCAGCTCACGACTAGATCCCGCCGGGGAGCTGTTTTTT
abundance: many
d_gene: NA
v_gene: TRBV9
j_gene: TRBJ2-2

CDR3aa: CATSAGNTEAFF
CDR3nt: TGTGCCACCAGTGCAGGGAACACTGAAGCTTTCTTT
abundance: many
d_gene: NA
v_gene: TRBV24-1
j_gene: TRBJ1-1

CDR3aa: CASSYEGGLETQYF
CDR3nt: TGTGCCAGCAGTTACGAAGGGGGCTTAGAGACCCAGTACTTC
abundance: many
d_gene: TRBD1
v_gene: TRBV6-5
j_gene: TRBJ2-5

CDR3aa: CASSPRGKTQYF
CDR3nt: TGTGCCAGCTCACCACGGGGAAAGACCCAGTACTTC
abundance: NA
d_gene: NA
v_gene: TRBV18
j_gene: TRBJ2-5

CDR3aa: CASSVGDRGYSEAFF
CDR3nt: TGTGCCAGCAGCGTAGGGGACAGGGGGTATAGTGAAGCTTTCTTT
abundance: many
d_gene: TRBD1
v_gene: TRBV9
j_gene: TRBJ1-1

CDR3aa: CASSQERQGPYEQYF
CDR3nt: TGCGCCAGCAGCCAAGAGAGGCAGGGCCCCTACGAGCAGTACTTC
abundance: many
d_gene: NA
v_gene: TRBV4-1
j_gene: TRBJ2-7

CDR3aa: CASSQDLDRNQPQHF
CDR3nt: TGCGCCAGCAGCCAAGACCTGGACAGAAATCAGCCCCAGCATTTT
abundance: many
d_gene: NA
v_gene: TRBV4-3
j_gene: TRBJ1-5

CDR3aa: CASSEFWTGRADTQYF
CDR3nt: TGTGCCAGCAGTGAATTTTGGACAGGGAGGGCAGATACGCAGTATTTT
abundance: NA
d_gene: NA
v_gene: TRBV6-1
j_gene: TRBJ2-3

CDR3aa: CASSQDQLGLAGEYTDTQYF
CDR3nt: TGCGCCAGCAGCCAAGATCAATTAGGACTAGCGGGGGAGTACACAGATACGCAGTATTTT
abundance: few
d_gene: TRBD2
v_gene: TRBV4-3
j_gene: TRBJ2-3

CDR3aa: CASSLGEALPLHF
CDR3nt: TGTGCCAGCAGCCTGGGGGAGGCTTTGCCCCTCCACTTT
abundance: NA
d_gene: NA
v_gene: TRBV7-9
j_gene: TRBJ1-6

CDR3aa: CASSLGTGVYYEQYF
CDR3nt: TGTGCCAGCAGTCTCGGGACAGGGGTATACTACGAGCAGTACTTC
abundance: many
d_gene: TRBD1
v_gene: TRBV27
j_gene: TRBJ2-7

CDR3aa: CASSVGASWGTGELFF
CDR3nt: TGTGCCAGCAGCGTAGGAGCCTCCTGGGGCACCGGGGAGCTGTTTTTT
abundance: many
d_gene: NA
v_gene: TRBV9
j_gene: TRBJ2-2

CDR3aa: CASSFVGASGAFF
CDR3nt: TGTGCCAGCAGCTTTGTCGGGGCATCTGGAGCTTTCTTT
abundance: many
d_gene: NA
v_gene: TRBV7-9
j_gene: TRBJ1-1

CDR3aa: CASWRGNTEAFF
CDR3nt: TGTGCCAGCTGGAGGGGAAACACTGAAGCTTTCTTT
abundance: many
d_gene: NA
v_gene: TRBV27
j_gene: TRBJ1-1

CDR3aa: CATRDRENTGELFF
CDR3nt: TGTGCCACCAGGGACAGGGAGAACACCGGGGAGCTGTTTTTT
abundance: many
d_gene: TRBD1
v_gene: TRBV24-1
j_gene: TRBJ2-2

CDR3aa: CASSPGQGANYGYTF
CDR3nt: TGCGCCAGCAGCCCAGGACAGGGGGCTAACTATGGCTACACCTTC
abundance: few
d_gene: TRBD1
v_gene: TRBV4-3
j_gene: TRBJ1-2

CDR3aa: CASAGTGLQRNNSPLHF
CDR3nt: TGTGCCAGCGCCGGGACAGGACTTCAACGGAATAATTCACCCCTCCACTTT
abundance: many
d_gene: TRBD1
v_gene: TRBV27
j_gene: TRBJ1-6

CDR3aa: CASSPYRDRGNEQYF
CDR3nt: TGCGCCAGCAGCCCTTACCGGGACAGGGGAAACGAGCAGTACTTC
abundance: many
d_gene: TRBD1
v_gene: TRBV4-3
j_gene: TRBJ2-7

CDR3aa: CATSTGTSVHNEQFF
CDR3nt: TGTGCCACCAGTACCGGGACTAGCGTTCACAATGAGCAGTTCTTC
abundance: many
d_gene: TRBD2
v_gene: TRBV15
j_gene: TRBJ2-1

CDR3aa: CASSQAPPGSQETQYF
CDR3nt: TGCGCCAGCAGCCAAGCTCCCCCGGGCAGCCAAGAGACCCAGTACTTC
abundance: NA
d_gene: NA
v_gene: TRBV4-1
j_gene: TRBJ2-5

CDR3aa: CASGTGAYEQYF
CDR3nt: TGTGCCAGCGGGACAGGGGCCTACGAGCAGTACTTC
abundance: few
d_gene: TRBD1
v_gene: TRBV6-5
j_gene: TRBJ2-7

CDR3aa: CASSLGSWDRGMNTEAFF
CDR3nt: TGTGCCAGCAGCTTAGGATCTTGGGACAGGGGCATGAACACTGAAGCTTTCTTT
abundance: few
d_gene: TRBD1
v_gene: TRBV11-2
j_gene: TRBJ1-1

CDR3aa: CASSSQRGPVRLEQYF
CDR3nt: TGTGCCAGCAGCTCCCAAAGGGGACCAGTCCGGCTCGAGCAGTACTTC
abundance: many
d_gene: NA
v_gene: TRBV7-9
j_gene: TRBJ2-7

CDR3aa: CASSLERQAYEQYF
CDR3nt: TGTGCCAGCAGCTTAGAAAGGCAGGCCTACGAGCAGTACTTC
abundance: NA
d_gene: NA
v_gene: TRBV7-2
j_gene: TRBJ2-7

CDR3aa: CASSGVGEQYF
CDR3nt: TGTGCCAGCAGTGGCGTAGGGGAGCAGTACTTC
abundance: NA
d_gene: NA
v_gene: TRBV6-2/TRBV6-3
j_gene: TRBJ2-7

CDR3aa: CSVLHLHPDTQYF
CDR3nt: TGCAGCGTTCTCCATTTACATCCAGATACGCAGTATTTT
abundance: many
d_gene: NA
v_gene: TRBV29-1
j_gene: TRBJ2-3

CDR3aa: CASSLARRANYGYTF
CDR3nt: TGTGCCAGCAGCTTGGCCCGCAGGGCTAACTATGGCTACACCTTC
abundance: many
d_gene: NA
v_gene: TRBV5-8
j_gene: TRBJ1-2

CDR3aa: CASGLDRDREAFF
CDR3nt: TGTGCTAGTGGTTTGGACCGGGACAGGGAAGCTTTCTTT
abundance: many
d_gene: TRBD1
v_gene: TRBV12-5
j_gene: TRBJ1-1

CDR3aa: CASRPIRGIGMNTEAFF
CDR3nt: TGTGCCAGCAGGCCCATCAGAGGGATAGGAATGAACACTGAAGCTTTCTTT
abundance: few
d_gene: NA
v_gene: TRBV7-9
j_gene: TRBJ1-1

CDR3aa: CASGGDYEQYF
CDR3nt: TGCGCCAGTGGGGGGGATTACGAGCAGTACTTC
abundance: many
d_gene: TRBD2
v_gene: TRBV10-2
j_gene: TRBJ2-7